This T cell receptor (beta chain) was captured by sequencing in a study of Graves' ophthalmopathy and Graves' hyperthyroidism. This clonotype came up many times. The V gene's germline CDR1 is MDHEN and CDR2 SYDVKM. The CDR3 length is 14 residues. Germline trimming cut 8 bases from V and 3 bases from J; bases unmatched to any gene: 6. From RNA, the CDR3 regions of TCR beta chains were amplified and sequenced. Second-round multiplex PCR came after first-round RT-PCR with HTBI primers. A single record per CDR3 protein comes from TCRdb applying MiXCR to the multiplex PCR reads. The sample consists of roughly 500,000 distinct CDR3 sequences, approximately 15% of them appearing once.

Sequencing was performed on blood. The sequence was collected from a woman aged 30 to 39 with Graves' ophthalmopathy. The J gene is TRBJ2-7, the V gene TRBV28; 11 bases line up with TRBD2. CDR3 sequence reads: CASEEGLADYEQYF. The CDR3 DNA follows: TGTGCCAGCGAGGAGGGACTAGCGGACTACGAGCAGTACTTC.